Below, 12 T cell receptor beta chains from the same sample are listed, as sequenced in a study of blood T cell repertoires in COVID-19. Assay: immunoSEQ multiplex PCR; the TCRdb copy retains only in-frame clones and omits some. This sample has some 150,000 clones, with over 75% found just once. The sequenced sample consisted of peripheral blood. The receptors here all came from a man aged 60-69 years who had recovered from COVID-19.

This clone was recorded only once. The chain carries TRBV5-1 and TRBJ1-4; tentatively, D is TRBD1 (5 bases). The ends were cut back, 2 bases at V and 7 bases at J, with 9 bases in the middle. CDR1 SGHRS and CDR2 YFSETQ come from the germline V gene. The CDR3 is made up of 13 amino acids. The CDR3 bases are TGCGCCAGCAGCTTCGGGGGAGGTGAAAAACTGTTTTTT. Translated: CASSFGGGEKLFF.

The CDR3 nucleotides read TGTGCCAGCAGCCGACAGGGAGCATCACCCCTCCACTTT. Translating gives CASSRQGASPLHF. The V call is TRBV6-5, the J call TRBJ1-6; 7 nucleotides line up with TRBD1. CDR1 and CDR2 from the germline V gene are MNHEY and SVGAGI. The CDR3 is made up of 13 amino acids. Trimming removed 6 bases from V and 10 bases from J; junction bases left unmatched: 6.

The chain employs TRBV4-1 and TRBJ2-7; the match to TRBD1 covers 8 bases. The CDR3 is 17 amino acids. Germline V CDR1 and CDR2: MGHRA, YSYEKL. V lost 4 bases, J lost 5 bases, and 16 bases stayed unmatched. Written as DNA, the CDR3 is TGCGCCAGCAGCCTCCAAGGAGGGACAGGAGCCGGTAACGAGCAGTACTTC. It yields the protein CASSLQGGTGAGNEQYF.

V and J are TRBV30 and TRBJ2-5; a weak D match, TRBD1 (5 bases). Between the trimmed V and J ends, which lost 0 bases and 1 base, there was a span of 12 bases. The germline V gene has CDR1 GTSNPN and CDR2 SVGIG (reference sequence). This CDR3 has 15 residues. This CDR3 reads CAWSVGQGLQETQYF. CDR3 DNA sequence: TGTGCCTGGAGTGTGGGGCAGGGCCTCCAAGAGACCCAGTACTTC.

The CDR3, as DNA: TGTGCCAGCAGCCGACAAGGCGGGGGCAACTATGGCTACACCTTC. Its protein is CASSRQGGGNYGYTF. The chain carries TRBV6-5 and TRBJ1-2; D perhaps matches TRBD1 (6 bases). This CDR3 is built from 15 residues. Trimming took off 6 bases at V and 2 bases at J, with 16 bases between the two ends. Germline V gives CDR1 MNHEY, CDR2 SVGAGI.

V is TRBV24-1 and J is TRBJ2-5; possibly TRBD1 for D (6 bases). The CDR3 runs 14 residues. V was clipped by 7 bases and J by 0 bases, with 11 bases between them. CDR1 and CDR2 (germline): KGHDR, SFDVKD. The CDR3 bases are TGTGCCACCAGCGAATCAGGGGACCAAGAGACCCAGTACTTC. Translating it yields CATSESGDQETQYF.

The chain recombines TRBV29-1 with TRBJ1-1; 9 bases match TRBD1. Germline assignment: CDR1 SQVTM and CDR2 ANQGSEA. This CDR3 comprises 14 residues. The V and J ends lost 8 bases and 3 bases, in that order; junction bases with no gene match: 10. The CDR3 loop is CSTNRGRGDTEAFF. The CDR3 DNA is TGCAGCACAAACAGGGGGCGCGGGGACACTGAAGCTTTCTTT.

J is TRBJ2-6 and V is TRBV7-3; a possible D gene is TRBD1 (6 bases). Germline CDR1 reads SGHTA; CDR2 reads FQGTGA. The V end was cut by 5 bases, the J end by 0 bases, with 11 bases between. The CDR3 loop spans 16 amino acids. CDR3 residues: CASSPRGGSGANVLTF. The CDR3, as DNA: TGTGCCAGCAGCCCAAGAGGGGGCTCTGGGGCCAACGTCCTGACTTTC.

This chain uses TRBV7-9 with TRBJ1-2; 8 bases map to TRBD1. This CDR3 spans 13 amino acids. Germline V lookup: CDR1 SEHNR, CDR2 FQNEAQ (reference sequence). Trimming removed 5 bases from V and 5 bases from J; junction bases left unmatched: 4. In DNA form, the CDR3 reads TGTGCCAGCAGCCAGGGACAGGAGTATGGCTACACCTTC. This encodes CASSQGQEYGYTF.

This rearrangement joins TRBV6-6 to TRBJ1-2, with TRBD1 identical over 9 bases. CDR1 and CDR2 from the germline V gene are MNHNY and SVGAGI (reference sequence). This CDR3 has 15 amino acids. Trimming cost V 0 bases and J 6 bases; bases outside gene matches: 5. CDR3 nucleotides: TGTGCCAGCAGTTACTCCGTAGACAGGGGGGATGGCTACACCTTC. Encoded protein: CASSYSVDRGDGYTF.

This rearrangement joins TRBV7-2 to TRBJ1-2; D not resolved. The CDR3 consists of 14 residues. Looked up from germline, CDR1 is SGHTA and CDR2 is FQGNSA. The V and J ends lost 5 bases and 2 bases respectively, with 12 bases between them. As DNA, the CDR3 is TGTGCCAGCAGCCCGCGCGAGGGCAACTATGGCTACACCTTC. Residues: CASSPREGNYGYTF. The full variable domain, with the rest looked up from reference TRBV7-2 and TRBJ1-2, is GAGVSQSPSNKVTEKGKDVELRCDPISGHTALYWYRQSLGQGLEFLIYFQGNSAPDKSGLPSDRFSAERTGGSVSTLTIQRTQQEDSAVYLCASSPREGNYGYTFGSGTRLTVV.

The rearrangement uses TRBV6-5 and TRBJ2-7; 10 nucleotides line up with TRBD1. CDR1 and CDR2 from the germline V gene are MNHEY and SVGAGI. Germline trimming cut 6 bases from V and 2 bases from J; bases unmatched to any gene: 4. CDR3 length equals 14 residues. The CDR3 protein is CASRVGTGAYEQYF. The CDR3 bases are TGTGCCAGCAGAGTCGGGACAGGGGCCTACGAGCAGTACTTC.